Listed below are T cell receptor beta chains from one sample, sequenced in a study of cytomegalovirus exposure and HLA in healthy donors. Using immunoSEQ multiplex PCR, the repertoire was profiled, and TCRdb retains in-frame clones only, with some absent. Altogether 250,000 to 350,000 clones are present, about nine tenths being singletons, with the ten largest covering about 1.2%. The sample taken for sequencing was PBMCs. The receptors were sampled from a woman in her thirties in good health and CMV-seropositive. Both conserved end residues are part of each CDR3. Fields, in order: D gene, V gene, clone size, J gene, CDR3 protein, CDR3 DNA. A D gene is named only where the DNA matches it firmly. The size of a clone is reported for some rows only, either as once, few or many, or as a class for expanded clones.

.	TRBV7-9	.	TRBJ2-7	CASSLAADTLYEQYF	TGTGCCAGCAGCTTAGCCGCGGACACGCTCTACGAGCAGTACTTC
.	TRBV11-2	.	TRBJ2-7	CASSLDPMYEQYF	TGTGCCAGCAGCTTAGACCCAATGTACGAGCAGTACTTC
TRBD2	TRBV27	.	TRBJ2-2	CASEGRAGELFF	TGTGCCAGCGAGGGGAGGGCCGGGGAGCTGTTTTTT
.	TRBV5-5	.	TRBJ2-3	CASSLDQNTQYF	TGTGCCAGCAGCTTGGACCAGAATACGCAGTATTTT
TRBD1	TRBV7-2	once	TRBJ2-7	CASSLIRGTGMGYEQYF	TGTGCCAGCAGCTTAATTCGGGGGACAGGGATGGGGTACGAGCAGTACTTC
TRBD1	TRBV7-8	.	TRBJ1-2	CASSPMFLSSMTGGSGYTF	TGTGCCAGCAGCCCGATGTTCCTGAGTAGTATGACAGGGGGCTCTGGCTACACCTTC
TRBD1	TRBV29-1	.	TRBJ2-3	CSVVEIRGRTDTQYF	TGCAGCGTTGTAGAGATCAGGGGGCGGACAGATACGCAGTATTTT
TRBD1	TRBV11-2	few	TRBJ1-2	CASTIAGTGDGYTF	TGTGCCAGCACCATAGCCGGGACAGGGGATGGCTACACCTTC
.	TRBV27	.	TRBJ1-2	CASSFSGGRGYTF	TGTGCCAGCAGTTTCTCCGGGGGACGTGGCTACACCTTC
TRBD2	TRBV4-2	.	TRBJ2-3	CASSQDRGGTTDTQYF	TGTGCCAGCAGCCAAGATCGGGGGGGGACCACAGATACGCAGTATTTT
TRBD1	TRBV27	.	TRBJ1-5	CASSSLAGGYQPQHF	TGTGCCAGCAGCTCCCTGGCAGGGGGCTATCAGCCCCAGCATTTT
TRBD2	TRBV27	.	TRBJ2-3	CASSLGLVSDTQYF	TGTGCCAGCAGTTTGGGACTAGTCTCAGATACGCAGTATTTT
.	TRBV28	.	TRBJ2-2	CASRRTQTTGELFF	TGTGCCAGCAGGCGAACGCAGACCACCGGGGAGCTGTTTTTT
.	TRBV7-6	.	TRBJ2-7	CASSLVFQDEQYF	TGTGCCAGCAGCTTAGTATTCCAAGACGAGCAGTACTTC
.	TRBV4-1	few	TRBJ1-2	CASSQMVPGASGYGYTF	TGCGCCAGCAGCCAAATGGTTCCAGGGGCGAGTGGCTATGGCTACACCTTC
.	TRBV27	once	TRBJ1-6	CASSSTTGSPLHF	TGTGCCAGCAGTTCGACGACAGGATCACCCCTCCACTTT